Each of the 7 T cell receptor beta chains below was sequenced from the same sample in a study of T cells in Graves' hyperthyroidism and ophthalmopathy. The TCR beta CDR3 regions underwent amplification using RNA transcripts as the source. First-round RT-PCR targeting the TCR CDR3 was performed with the HTBI primer set. One entry per CDR3 protein, called by TCRdb with MiXCR from the multiplex PCR reads. The table lists 700,000 to 950,000 distinct CDR3 sequences, under 45% of them singletons. Material for sequencing was blood. These receptors all come from a woman aged 40 to 50 with Graves' hyperthyroidism.

This clonotype was found many times. This chain links TRBV10-3 with TRBJ1-2; D uncertain. This CDR3 comprises 14 residues. Looked up from germline, CDR1 is ENHRY and CDR2 is SYGVKD. Trimming shortened V by 6 bases and J by 6 bases, and 17 bases separated the two germline ends. CDR3 loop: CAIRSTPGPHGYTF. Here the CDR3 DNA reads TGTGCCATCAGATCAACCCCAGGTCCCCATGGCTACACCTTC.

Only a few counts were recorded for this clonotype. The chain links TRBV14 to TRBJ2-6; 9 nucleotides match TRBD1. Germline V lookup: CDR1 SGHDN, CDR2 FVKESK. V was pared by 7 bases and J by 1 base, with 14 bases of the junction left unmatched. This CDR3 is 19 amino acids long. CDR3 DNA sequence: TGTGCCAGCACCCCGGCCTATTGGGACAGGGCTTCTGGGGCCAACGTCCTGACTTTC. Translation gives CASTPAYWDRASGANVLTF.

CDR3: CASTEPSSYNSPLHF. In DNA form, the CDR3 reads TGTGCCAGCACGGAGCCGAGCTCCTATAATTCACCCCTCCACTTT. This chain connects TRBV7-2 to TRBJ1-6; no clear D. From germline, CDR1 is SGHTA and CDR2 FQGNSA. This CDR3 contains 15 residues. Between the trimmed V and J ends, which lost 7 bases and 0 bases, there was a span of 10 bases.

This clonotype occurred a few times. The chain combines TRBV6-5 with TRBJ2-2, with D hard to call. This CDR3 is 14 amino acids long. Germline CDR1 is MNHEY and CDR2 is SVGAGI. V was trimmed by 5 bases and J by 3 bases, leaving 10 bases between them. CDR3 nucleotide sequence: TGTGCCAGCAGTCCCAGACCGTACACCGGGGAGCTGTTTTTT. It specifies CASSPRPYTGELFF.

This clonotype was recorded many times. This sequence joins TRBV11-2 and TRBJ2-5; D is uncertain. Germline V CDR1 and CDR2: SGHAT, FQNNGV. The V and J ends lost 4 bases and 5 bases respectively, with 11 bases between them. CDR3 length: 13 amino acids. The CDR3 sequence is CASSWQGYETQYF. The CDR3 nucleotides are TGTGCCAGCAGCTGGCAAGGTTATGAGACCCAGTACTTC. The complete variable domain, with remaining parts taken from reference TRBV11-2 and TRBJ2-5, reads EAGVAQSPRYKIIEKRQSVAFWCNPISGHATLYWYQQILGQGPKLLIQFQNNGVVDDSQLPKDRFSAERLKGVDSTLKIQPAKLEDSAVYLCASSWQGYETQYFGPGTRLLVL.

This clonotype was observed a single time. The chain is built from TRBV7-2 and TRBJ1-5; 7 bases map to TRBD1. This CDR3 has 16 residues. Germline assignment: CDR1 SGHTA and CDR2 FQGNSA. With V trimmed by 2 bases and J by 2 bases, 6 bases remained unmatched. The CDR3 here is CTSSLWSRGGNQPQHF. The CDR3 bases are TGTACCAGCAGCTTATGGTCCAGGGGGGGCAATCAGCCCCAGCATTTT.

This clonotype was counted between two and nine times. The chain has TRBV7-2 and TRBJ2-5; 8 nucleotides match TRBD2. Germline CDR1 reads SGHTA; CDR2 reads FQGNSA. The J segment lost 1 base and the V segment lost 0 bases, leaving 4 bases of the junction unmatched. The CDR3 contains 16 residues. In DNA, the CDR3 is TGTGCCAGCAGCTTAGCTAGCGGGACCCCCCAAGAGACCCAGTACTTC. Protein product: CASSLASGTPQETQYF.